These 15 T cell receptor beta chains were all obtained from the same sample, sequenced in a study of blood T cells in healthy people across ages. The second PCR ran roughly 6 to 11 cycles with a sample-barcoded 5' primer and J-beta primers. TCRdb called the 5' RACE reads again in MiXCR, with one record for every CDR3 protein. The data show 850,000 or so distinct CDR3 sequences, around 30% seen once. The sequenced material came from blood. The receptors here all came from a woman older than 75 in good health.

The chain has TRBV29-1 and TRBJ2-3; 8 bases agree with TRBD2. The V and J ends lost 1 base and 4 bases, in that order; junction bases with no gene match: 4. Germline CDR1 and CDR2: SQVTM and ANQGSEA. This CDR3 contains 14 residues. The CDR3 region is CSVEGGRYADTQYF. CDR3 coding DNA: TGCAGCGTTGAAGGCGGGAGGTATGCAGATACGCAGTATTTT.

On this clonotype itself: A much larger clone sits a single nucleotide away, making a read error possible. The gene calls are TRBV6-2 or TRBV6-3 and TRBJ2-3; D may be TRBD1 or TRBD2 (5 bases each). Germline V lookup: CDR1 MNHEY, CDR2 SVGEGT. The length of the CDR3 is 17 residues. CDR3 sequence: CAGSSSGTLLSTDTQYF. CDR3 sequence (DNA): TGTGCCGGCAGTTCCTCGGGGACCCTCCTCAGCACAGATACGCAGTATTTT.

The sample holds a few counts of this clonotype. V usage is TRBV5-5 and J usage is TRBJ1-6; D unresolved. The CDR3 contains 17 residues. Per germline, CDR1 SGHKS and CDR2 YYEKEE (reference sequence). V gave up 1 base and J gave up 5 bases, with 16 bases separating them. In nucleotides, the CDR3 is TGTGCCAGCAGCTTGCCCCAGGCTCGGGGTAATAATTCACCCCTCCACTTT. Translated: CASSLPQARGNNSPLHF.

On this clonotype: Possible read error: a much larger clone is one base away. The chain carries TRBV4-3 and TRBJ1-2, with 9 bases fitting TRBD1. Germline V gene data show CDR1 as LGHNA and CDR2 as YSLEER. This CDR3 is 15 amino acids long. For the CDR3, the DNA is TGCGCCAGCGGCCACACGGGACAGGGAATGTATGGCTACACCTTC. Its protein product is CASGHTGQGMYGYTF.

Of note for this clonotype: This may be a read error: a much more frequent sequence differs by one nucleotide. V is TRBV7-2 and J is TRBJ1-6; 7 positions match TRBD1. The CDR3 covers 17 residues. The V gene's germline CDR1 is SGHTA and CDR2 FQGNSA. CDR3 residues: CASSLAWGAGGGSPRHF. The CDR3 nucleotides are TGTGCCAGCAGCTTAGCGTGGGGCGCAGGGGGGGGATCACCCCGCCACTTT.

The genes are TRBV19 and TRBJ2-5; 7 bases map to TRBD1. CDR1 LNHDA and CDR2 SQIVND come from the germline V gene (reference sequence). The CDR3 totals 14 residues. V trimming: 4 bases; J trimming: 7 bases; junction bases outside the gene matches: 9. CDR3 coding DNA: TGTGCCAGTAGTAGCCGGGACAGCCTGTGGACCCAGTACTTC. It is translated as CASSSRDSLWTQYF.

CDR3 residues: CAGTTGTLRTDTQYF. In nucleotides, the CDR3 is TGTGCCGGCACGACGGGGACACTAAGAACAGATACGCAGTATTTT. V and J are TRBV6-5 and TRBJ2-3; TRBD1 is a possible D gene (6 bases). This CDR3 has 15 amino acids. Germline assignment: CDR1 MNHEY and CDR2 SVGAGI. Deletions cut 11 bases from V and 3 bases from J, with 21 bases between.

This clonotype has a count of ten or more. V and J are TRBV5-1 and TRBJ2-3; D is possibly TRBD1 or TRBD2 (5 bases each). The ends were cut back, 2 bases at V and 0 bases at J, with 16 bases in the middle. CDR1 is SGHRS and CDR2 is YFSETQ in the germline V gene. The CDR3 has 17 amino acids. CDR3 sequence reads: CASSLGTGRPSTDTQYF. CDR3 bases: TGCGCCAGCAGCTTAGGTACGGGACGGCCGAGCACAGATACGCAGTATTTT.

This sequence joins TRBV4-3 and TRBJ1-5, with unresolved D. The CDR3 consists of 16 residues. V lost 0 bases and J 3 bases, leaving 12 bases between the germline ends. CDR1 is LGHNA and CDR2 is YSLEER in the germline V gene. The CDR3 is CASSQEAGNDNQPQHF. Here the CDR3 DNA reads TGCGCCAGCAGCCAAGAGGCGGGGAATGACAATCAGCCCCAGCATTTT.

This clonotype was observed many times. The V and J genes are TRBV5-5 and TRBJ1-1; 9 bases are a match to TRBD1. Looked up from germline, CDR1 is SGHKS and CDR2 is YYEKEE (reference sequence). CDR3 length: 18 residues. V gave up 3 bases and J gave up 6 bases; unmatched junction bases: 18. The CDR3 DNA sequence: TGTGCCAGCAGCTCCCGACCCGTGACAGGGGGAGATTTCTCTGAAGCTTTCTTT. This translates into CASSSRPVTGGDFSEAFF.

DNA of the CDR3: TGTGCCAGCAGCTTAGTCAGGTGGTCCGGGGAGCTGTTTTTT. Protein: CASSLVRWSGELFF. The chain is built from TRBV7-3 and TRBJ2-2, with D uncertain. V was clipped by 2 bases and J by 6 bases, with 10 bases between them. Germline CDR1 SGHTA, CDR2 FQGTGA. The CDR3 runs 14 residues.

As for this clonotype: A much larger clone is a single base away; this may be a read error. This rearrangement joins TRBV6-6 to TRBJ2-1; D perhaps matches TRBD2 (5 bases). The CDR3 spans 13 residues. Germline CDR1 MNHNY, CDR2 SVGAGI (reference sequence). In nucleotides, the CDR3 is TGTACCAGCACCGGACTGACCTACAATGAGCAGTTCTTC. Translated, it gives CTSTGLTYNEQFF.

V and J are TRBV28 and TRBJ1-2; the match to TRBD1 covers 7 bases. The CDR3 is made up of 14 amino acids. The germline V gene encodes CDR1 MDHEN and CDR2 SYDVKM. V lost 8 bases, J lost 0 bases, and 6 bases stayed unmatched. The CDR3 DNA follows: TGTGCCAGCCAGACAGGGAACTCTAACTATGGCTACACCTTC. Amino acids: CASQTGNSNYGYTF.

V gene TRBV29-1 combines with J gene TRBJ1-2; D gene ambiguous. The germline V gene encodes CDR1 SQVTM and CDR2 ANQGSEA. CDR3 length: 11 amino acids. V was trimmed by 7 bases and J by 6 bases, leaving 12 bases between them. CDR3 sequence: CSAGSEDGYTF. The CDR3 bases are TGCAGCGCGGGCTCGGAAGATGGCTACACCTTC.

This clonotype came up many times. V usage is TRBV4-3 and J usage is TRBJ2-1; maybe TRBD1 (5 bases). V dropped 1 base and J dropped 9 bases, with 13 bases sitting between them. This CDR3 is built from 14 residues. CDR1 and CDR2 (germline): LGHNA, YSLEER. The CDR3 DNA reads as TGCGCCAGCAGCCAAGTACAGGACCAAGGTGAGCAGTTCTTC. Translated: CASSQVQDQGEQFF.